What follows are 10 T cell receptor beta chains derived from one specimen sequenced in a study of molecular identifiers for immune sequencing clone quantification. TCRdb independently ran MiXCR on the PCR reads; one entry per CDR3 protein. The table records about 320,000 distinct CDR3 sequences, 20% to 25% of them present only once. The sequencing input was naive CD8+ T cells from blood, with Jurkat cell RNA spiked in. As for subset: FACS-sorted CD8+CD4-CCR7+CD45RA+ naive T cells. These receptor sequences come from a human donor in good health. Some libraries in this study had Jurkat cell RNA spiked in.

This rearrangement joins TRBV6-2 or TRBV6-3 to TRBJ2-1; D might be TRBD1 (5 bases). The CDR3 totals 16 residues. Germline lookup yields CDR1 MNHEY and CDR2 SVGEGT. The V end was cut by 0 bases, the J end by 2 bases, with 11 bases between. CDR3: CASSYSDSSPYNEQFF. The CDR3 nucleotides read TGTGCCAGCAGTTACTCTGACAGCAGTCCCTACAATGAGCAGTTCTTC.

This clonotype was seen only a few times. The CDR3 reads CAITGPNYEQYF. CDR3 DNA: TGTGCCATCACAGGCCCAAACTACGAGCAGTACTTC. The J gene is TRBJ2-7, the V gene TRBV10-3, with no clear D. V was shortened by 7 bases and J by 3 bases, with 10 bases between the two germline ends. Per the germline V gene, CDR1 is ENHRY and CDR2 is SYGVKD. CDR3 length: 12 residues.

The rearrangement links TRBV6-2 or TRBV6-3 to TRBJ1-1; D is possibly TRBD1 (6 bases). Per the germline V gene, CDR1 is MNHEY and CDR2 is SVGEGT. CDR3 length: 14 amino acids. V lost 3 bases and J lost 5, with 13 bases in between. CDR3 sequence: CASSYWGQQTEAFF. CDR3 DNA: TGTGCCAGCAGTTATTGGGGACAACAGACTGAAGCTTTCTTT.

This clonotype was counted ten times or more. The CDR3 region is CASNQGDGTEAFF. The CDR3 DNA reads TGTGCCAGCAATCAGGGGGATGGCACTGAAGCTTTCTTT. The V and J genes are TRBV9 and TRBJ1-1; 7 positions agree with TRBD1. Germline assignment: CDR1 SGDLS and CDR2 YYNGEE. V lost 6 bases to trimming and J lost 4 bases; unmatched junction nucleotides: 6. This CDR3 contains 13 residues. The full variable domain, rest sourced from reference TRBV9 and TRBJ1-1, is DSGVTQTPKHLITATGQRVTLRCSPRSGDLSVYWYQQSLDQGLQFLIQYYNGEERAKGNILERFSAQQFPDLHSELNLSSLELGDSALYFCASNQGDGTEAFFGQGTRLTVV.

Ten or more counts support this clonotype. This chain uses TRBV12-3 or TRBV12-4 with TRBJ2-6; 14 positions agree with TRBD2. This CDR3 contains 19 residues. J was trimmed by 0 bases and V by 5 bases; bases with no gene match: 6. CDR3 DNA: TGTGCCAGCAGTGCTCCGGGGACTAGCGGGAGCTCTGGGGCCAACGTCCTGACTTTC. The encoded protein is CASSAPGTSGSSGANVLTF.

This clonotype was observed a handful of times. The chain carries TRBV6-2 or TRBV6-3 and TRBJ1-1; TRBD1 aligns across 7 bases. J lost 3 bases, V lost 2 bases, and 9 bases had no gene match. The germline gives CDR1 MNHEY, CDR2 SVGEGT. The CDR3 totals 16 residues. In DNA, the CDR3 is TGTGCCAGCAGTTACACAACCACAGGGGCGGACACTGAAGCTTTCTTT. It specifies CASSYTTTGADTEAFF.

This clonotype was seen repeatedly, ten times or more. The rearrangement links TRBV29-1 to TRBJ2-1, with 14 bases fitting TRBD2. Germline V gene data show CDR1 as SQVTM and CDR2 as ANQGSEA. V was pared by 1 base and J by 3 bases, with 2 bases of the junction left unmatched. The CDR3 covers 16 residues. Written as DNA, the CDR3 is TGCAGCGTTGAAGGGACTAGCGGGAGGTTCTACAATGAGCAGTTCTTC. It encodes CSVEGTSGRFYNEQFF.

A remark on this clonotype: This could be a read error, since a much larger clone is one nucleotide away. The chain joins TRBV5-1 to TRBJ2-3; a possible D gene is TRBD1 (6 bases). Germline assignment: CDR1 SGHRS and CDR2 YFSETQ. CDR3 length equals 15 residues. CDR3 bases: TGCACCAGCAGCTTGGCCTGGGGGCCCGCAGATACGCAGTATTTT. The encoded protein is CTSSLAWGPADTQYF.

With respect to this clonotype: One end of the junction is discordant with germline, which a read error may explain. J is TRBJ1-5 and V is TRBV23-1; D not resolved. TRBV23-1 is placed among ORFs of uncertain function. The CDR3 is made up of 20 amino acids. CDR3 nucleotides: TGCGCCAGCAGTCAATTTGGAGAGCGGAGGGTAGCGTGGAGCAATCAGCCCCTGCATTTT. Its protein product is CASSQFGERRVAWSNQPLHF.

Comment on this clonotype: Just one base apart from a much larger clone, this may be a read error. The chain is built from TRBV7-9 and TRBJ2-7; 7 bases line up with TRBD1. The trim removed 0 bases at V and 6 bases at J, leaving 2 bases unmatched. This CDR3 is built from 13 residues. CDR1 and CDR2 from the germline V gene are SEHNR and FQNEAQ (reference sequence). CDR3 bases: TGTGCCAGCAGCTTAGCAGGGGGCCTCGAGCAGTACTTC. Translated, it gives CASSLAGGLEQYF.